This T cell receptor beta chain derives from a study of T cells expressing NK-cell markers. There are 18 residues in the CDR3. Germline V gene lookup returns CDR1 SGHKS and CDR2 YYEKEE (reference sequence). TCRdb reprocessed the 5' RACE reads and reports one entry per CDR3 protein, with no DNA. The sample data list 550,000 to 600,000 distinct CDR3 sequences. As regards this clonotype: What it recognizes is unknown.

Whole-study findings and limits: Dominant NKG2C+ clonotypes in a handful of donors made up about 1.0-7.0% of CD8+ T cells.

The sequenced sample consisted of blood T cells: a sorted CD56 or NKG2C T cell subset, CD4+ or CD8+ T cells, or bulk PBMC T cells (not recorded which). The TCR was taken from a man aged 18 to 29 in good health. The V call is TRBV5-5, the J call TRBJ2-1; TCRdb returns TRBD1, unconfirmable since there is no DNA. The CDR3 loop reads CASSLGSLDGRAYNEQFF.